Following are 10 T cell receptor beta chains from one sample sequenced in a study of monozygotic twins with inflammatory bowel disease. TCRdb reprocessed the 5' RACE reads, with one entry per CDR3 protein and no DNA. In total, the table holds under 150,000 distinct CDR3 sequences. Sequencing was carried out using blood. These receptor sequences come from a human donor with ulcerative colitis or Crohn's disease, or a healthy co-twin of an affected twin (not recorded which).

This sequence joins TRBV5-1 and TRBJ1-4; TCRdb's D gene call, TRBD1, goes unchecked for lack of DNA. The germline gives CDR1 SGHRS, CDR2 YFSETQ. CDR3 length equals 18 residues. CDR3 loop: CASSPRTGSVGTNEKLFF. The variable domain in full, completed from reference TRBV5-1 and TRBJ1-4, reads KAGVTQTPRYLIKTRGQQVTLSCSPISGHRSVSWYQQTPGQGLQFLFEYFSETQRNKGNFPGRFSGRQFSNSRSEMNVSTLELGDSALYLCASSPRTGSVGTNEKLFFGSGTQLSVL.

This sequence joins TRBV4-1 and TRBJ2-2; lacking DNA, the TRBD1 call made by TCRdb goes unchecked. Germline lookup yields CDR1 MGHRA and CDR2 YSYEKL. This CDR3 contains 16 residues. This CDR3 reads CASSQPGTVNTGELFF.

V and J are TRBV5-1 and TRBJ2-7; TCRdb lists TRBD2, though no DNA is available to test this call. This CDR3 has 14 residues. Per germline, CDR1 SGHRS and CDR2 YFSETQ. CDR3 sequence reads: CASSLGGFSYEQYF.

This chain joins TRBV7-2 and TRBJ1-2; the TCRdb D gene call, TRBD1, has no DNA to confirm it. Germline loops: CDR1 SGHTA, CDR2 FQGNSA. This CDR3 contains 17 residues. This CDR3 is CASSLQTGGSRTYGYTF.

The chain employs TRBV5-1 and TRBJ1-1; TCRdb indicates TRBD1, and absent DNA this call remains unverified. The CDR3 has 16 residues. From germline, CDR1 is SGHRS and CDR2 YFSETQ. This chain's CDR3 is CASSPGQGALDTEAFF.

V is TRBV5-5 and J is TRBJ2-3. The CDR3 runs 13 residues. Germline V gene data show CDR1 as SGHKS and CDR2 as YYEKEE (reference sequence). CDR3: CASSPLFTDTQYF.

This chain uses TRBV19 with TRBJ1-2; the D call of TRBD1 rests on TCRdb alone, since no DNA is present to check it. The CDR3 runs to 12 residues. Germline CDR1 and CDR2: LNHDA and SQIVND (reference sequence). CDR3 region: CASSLRTDGYTF.

The chain uses TRBV5-4 and TRBJ2-7. Germline lookup yields CDR1 SGHNT and CDR2 YYREEE (reference sequence). The CDR3 has 13 residues. The CDR3 protein is CASSLEWSDEQYF.

This chain uses TRBV20-1 with TRBJ2-7; the TCRdb call, TRBD1, lacks DNA for checking. Germline CDR1 is DFQATT and CDR2 is SNEGSKA (reference sequence). The CDR3 sequence is 13 residues long. CDR3 sequence: CSARVSGVYEQYF.

The rearrangement links TRBV20-1 to TRBJ2-1; TCRdb lists TRBD2, though no DNA is available to test this call. Germline CDR1 DFQATT, CDR2 SNEGSKA (reference sequence). There are 16 residues in the CDR3. The CDR3 is CSARASGASSYNEQFF.